The present TCR beta chain was sequenced within a study of blood T cell repertoires in COVID-19. Looking at the study overall: Whether acute or convalescent, the COVID-19 samples came from the United States, Italy and Spain. Sample material is recorded as cDNA or gDNA derived from T cells, B-cell-depleted T cells, or PBMCs.

With 5 bases removed from V and 2 bases from J, the gap between germline ends came to 6 bases. The CDR3 covers 13 residues. CDR1 is SEHNR and CDR2 is FQNEAQ in the germline V gene (reference sequence). Original analysis: Amplification of reference gene primers provided the estimated nucleated cell counts. Using immunoSEQ multiplex PCR, the repertoire was profiled, and TCRdb retains in-frame clones only, with some absent. The V and J calls and clone size are taken from that table; D and trimming were inferred from the DNA. The top ten hold 6.9% of the sample, which has approximately 60,000 clones, about 89% seen once.

The chain carries TRBV7-9 and TRBJ2-2; D is unresolved. The sequence came from a man aged 55 to 70 with active or convalescent COVID-19. Material: peripheral blood. The CDR3, as DNA: TGTGCCAGCAGCCTTCTAAACACCGGGGAGCTGTTTTTT. Amino acids: CASSLLNTGELFF. The full variable domain, rest sourced from reference TRBV7-9 and TRBJ2-2, is DTGVSQNPRHKITKRGQNVTFRCDPISEHNRLYWYRQTLGQGPEFLTYFQNEAQLEKSRLLSDRFSAERPKGSFSTLEIQRTEQGDSAMYLCASSLLNTGELFFGEGSRLTVL.